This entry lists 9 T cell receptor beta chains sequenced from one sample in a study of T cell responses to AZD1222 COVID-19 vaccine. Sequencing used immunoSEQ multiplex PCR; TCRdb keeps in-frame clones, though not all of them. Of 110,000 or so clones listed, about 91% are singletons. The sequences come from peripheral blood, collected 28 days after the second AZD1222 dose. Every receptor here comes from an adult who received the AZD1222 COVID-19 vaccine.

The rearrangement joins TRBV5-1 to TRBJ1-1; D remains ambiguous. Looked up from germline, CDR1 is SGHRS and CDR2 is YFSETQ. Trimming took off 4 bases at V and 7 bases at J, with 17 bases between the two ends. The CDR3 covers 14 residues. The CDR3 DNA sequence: TGCGCCAGCAGCCCGACGGACGGAGGATATGAAGCTTTCTTT. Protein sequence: CASSPTDGGYEAFF.

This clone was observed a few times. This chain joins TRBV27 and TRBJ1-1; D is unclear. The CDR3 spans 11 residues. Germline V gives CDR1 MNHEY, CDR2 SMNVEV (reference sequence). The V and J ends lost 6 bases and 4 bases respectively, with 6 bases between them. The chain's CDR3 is CASRLGTEAFF. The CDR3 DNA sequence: TGTGCCAGCAGACTCGGCACTGAAGCTTTCTTT.

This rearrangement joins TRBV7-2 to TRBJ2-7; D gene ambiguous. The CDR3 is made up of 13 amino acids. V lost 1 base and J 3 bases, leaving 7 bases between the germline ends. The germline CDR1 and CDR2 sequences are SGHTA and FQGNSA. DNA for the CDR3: TGTGCCAGCAGCTTAGAAGGGAACTACGAGCAGTACTTC. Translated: CASSLEGNYEQYF.

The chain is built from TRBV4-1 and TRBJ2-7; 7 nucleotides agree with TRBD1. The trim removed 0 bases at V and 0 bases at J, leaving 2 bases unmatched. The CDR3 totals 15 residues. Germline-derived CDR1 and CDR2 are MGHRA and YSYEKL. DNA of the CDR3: TGCGCCAGCAGCCAAGATGGGGACAGCTCCTACGAGCAGTACTTC. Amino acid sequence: CASSQDGDSSYEQYF.

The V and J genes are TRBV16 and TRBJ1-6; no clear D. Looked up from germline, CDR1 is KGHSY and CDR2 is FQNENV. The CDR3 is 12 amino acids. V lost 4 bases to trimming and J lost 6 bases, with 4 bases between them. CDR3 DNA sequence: TGTGCCAGCAGCCGACTTAATTCACCCCTCCACTTT. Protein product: CASSRLNSPLHF.

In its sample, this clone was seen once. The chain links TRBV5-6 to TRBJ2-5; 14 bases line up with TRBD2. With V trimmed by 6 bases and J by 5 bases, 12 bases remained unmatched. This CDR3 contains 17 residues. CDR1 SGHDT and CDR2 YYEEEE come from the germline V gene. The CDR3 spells CASNNWGLAGVRETQYF. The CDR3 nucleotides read TGTGCCAGCAACAATTGGGGACTAGCGGGAGTACGGGAGACCCAGTACTTC.

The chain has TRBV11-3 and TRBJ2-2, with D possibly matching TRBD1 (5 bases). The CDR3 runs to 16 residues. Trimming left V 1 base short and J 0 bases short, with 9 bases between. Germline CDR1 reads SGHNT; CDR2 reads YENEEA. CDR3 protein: CASSLGQFANTGELFF. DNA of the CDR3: TGTGCCAGCAGCTTAGGACAGTTCGCGAACACCGGGGAGCTGTTTTTT.

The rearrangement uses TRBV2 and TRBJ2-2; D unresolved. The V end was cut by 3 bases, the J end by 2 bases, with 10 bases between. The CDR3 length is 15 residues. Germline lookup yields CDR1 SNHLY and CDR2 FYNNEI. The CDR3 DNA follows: TGTGCCAGCAGTGACATGGCCTTCAACACCGGGGAGCTGTTTTTT. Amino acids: CASSDMAFNTGELFF.

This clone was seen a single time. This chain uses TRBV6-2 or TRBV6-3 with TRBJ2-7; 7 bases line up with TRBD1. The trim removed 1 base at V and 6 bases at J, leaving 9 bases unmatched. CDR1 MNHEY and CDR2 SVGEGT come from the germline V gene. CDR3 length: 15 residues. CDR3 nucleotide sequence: TGTGCCAGCAGTTACTTCCTGACAGGGTCCGCCGAGCAGTACTTC. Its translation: CASSYFLTGSAEQYF.